One TCR beta chain is described in this entry. The CDR3 does not close with the conserved phenylalanine or tryptophan, likely indicating a read error. With 10 bases removed from V and 2 bases from J, the gap between germline ends came to 11 bases. Germline V gives CDR1 SGHAT, CDR2 FQNNGV. This CDR3 is 12 amino acids long. The source of the sample is a study of control samples from healthy donors and cancer patients. Repertoires were generated with immunoSEQ multiplex PCR, while TCRdb's copy carries only in-frame clones and drops some. The repertoire has approximately 100,000 clones, around nine tenths of them found once; the top ten carry 3% to 4.5%.

The chain is built from TRBV11-2 and TRBJ1-2, with no clear D. Sequencing was performed on blood. This clonotype was sampled from a woman aged 18-35 years in good health. The CDR3 region has the DNA TGTGCCACGTCGGCTGACAACTATGGCTACACCCTC. Its protein product is CATSADNYGYTL.